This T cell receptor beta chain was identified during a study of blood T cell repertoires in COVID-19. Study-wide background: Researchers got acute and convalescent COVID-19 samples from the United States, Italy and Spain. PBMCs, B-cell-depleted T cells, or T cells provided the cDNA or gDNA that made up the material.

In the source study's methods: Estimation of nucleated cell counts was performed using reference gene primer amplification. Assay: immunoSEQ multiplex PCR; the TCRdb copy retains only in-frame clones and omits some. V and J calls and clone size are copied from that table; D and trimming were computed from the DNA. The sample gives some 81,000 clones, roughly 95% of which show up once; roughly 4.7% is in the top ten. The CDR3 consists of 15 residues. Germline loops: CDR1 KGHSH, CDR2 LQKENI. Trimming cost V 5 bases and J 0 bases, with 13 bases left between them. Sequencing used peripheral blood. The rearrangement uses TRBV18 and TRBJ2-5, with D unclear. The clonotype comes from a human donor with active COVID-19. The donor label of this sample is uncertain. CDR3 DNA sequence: TGTGCCAGCTCATCACAAGACTGGTACCAAGAGACCCAGTACTTC. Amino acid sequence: CASSSQDWYQETQYF.